The clone carrying this T cell receptor beta chain appeared a single time. As yet, its antigen is unknown. The sample comes from a study of cytomegalovirus exposure and HLA in healthy donors. Overall study context: Genotyping showed approximately 81% of 300 to 450 donors falling in the Caucasian-associated ancestry cluster. The study's findings and limits: The presence/absence work took it that sequencing depth was about the same across donors. Among TCR beta chains, those listed as cytomegalovirus-associated numbered roughly 150.

PCR amplification relied on 60 Vbeta primers (plus 13 Jbeta primers). The protocol was immunoSEQ multiplex PCR, while the TCRdb copy is restricted to in-frame clones and leaves out a portion. The data show roughly 240,000 clones, over 80% seen once. The receptor comes from a woman between 35 and 50 years old in good health and CMV-seropositive. The sequenced sample was PBMCs.

The CDR3 spells CASSLVGQGSDGYTF. For the CDR3, the DNA is TGTGCCAGCAGCTTAGTTGGACAGGGATCGGATGGCTACACCTTC. The J gene is TRBJ1-2, the V gene TRBV11-2; 8 positions agree with TRBD1. Losses at the gene ends were 1 base for V and 6 bases for J; bases not matched to a gene: 7. Germline V lookup: CDR1 SGHAT, CDR2 FQNNGV. This CDR3 is built from 15 residues.